One sample yielded the 29 T cell receptor beta chains listed below, sequenced in a study of neurological immune-mediated disorders (dated by TCRdb to the late 2010s). Libraries were constructed by 5' RACE. Sequencing was carried out with an Illumina HiSeq 2500. The raw public data were reprocessed by TCRdb itself: fastp quality trimming at Q25, MiXCR clonotype calling, in-frame beta chains only. Identical CDR3 proteins give one entry, which carries the most common genes and DNA. In this sample the table shows 110,000 or so distinct CDR3 sequences, about 3.4% of which occur a single time. The top ten constitute 1% to 1.5% of the sample. Sequences were obtained from PBMCs. The receptors stem from a woman younger than 45 with multiple sclerosis.

This clonotype was found many times. The rearrangement joins TRBV21-1 to TRBJ1-1; no DNA check was done on the table's D call, TRBD1. TRBV21-1 represents a pseudogene. CDR3 length: 14 residues. As DNA, the CDR3 is TGTGCCAGCCGGGCAGGGCATAGGGGCACTGAAGCTTTCTTT. This encodes CASRAGHRGTEAFF.

This clonotype appeared many times. This chain joins TRBV5-1 and TRBJ2-5, with TRBD1 matching 7 bases. CDR1 and CDR2 (germline): SGHRS, YFSETQ. The trim removed 6 bases at V and 5 bases at J, leaving 7 bases unmatched. The CDR3 is 13 amino acids. The CDR3 nucleotides read TGCGCCAGCAACGAGGGGGCGAGGGAGACCCAGTACTTC. Its translation: CASNEGARETQYF.

Many counts were recorded for this clonotype. The chain combines TRBV20-1 with TRBJ1-1; the match to TRBD1 covers 10 bases. Germline V gene lookup returns CDR1 DFQATT and CDR2 SNEGSKA (reference sequence). CDR3 length: 14 amino acids. V shed 5 bases, J shed 5 bases, and the junction held 8 bases outside the gene matches. CDR3 sequence: CSAADRGLGTEAFF. In nucleotides, the CDR3 is TGCAGTGCTGCCGACAGGGGGCTGGGGACTGAAGCTTTCTTT.

This clonotype turned up a few times. The chain has TRBV12-3 or TRBV12-4 and TRBJ2-5; no definite D call. With 6 bases removed from V and 7 bases from J, the gap between germline ends came to 12 bases. The CDR3 is 12 residues long. The CDR3 loop is CASSPQAGTQYF. For the CDR3, the DNA is TGTGCCAGCAGCCCCCAGGCCGGGACCCAGTACTTC.

J is TRBJ2-3 and V is TRBV29-1; 9 bases are a match to TRBD1. The V segment lost 6 bases and the J segment 4 bases; nucleotides outside the gene matches: 11. The CDR3 runs 15 residues. The germline V gene encodes CDR1 SQVTM and CDR2 ANQGSEA. The CDR3, as DNA: TGCAGCGTAGTTCCGGGACAGGGTGAGGCAGATACGCAGTATTTT. It is translated as CSVVPGQGEADTQYF.

V and J are TRBV20-1 and TRBJ1-5, with a tentative D call TRBD1 (5 bases). Per the germline V gene, CDR1 is DFQATT and CDR2 is SNEGSKA (reference sequence). Trimming pared 6 bases from V and 3 bases from J, leaving 12 bases between. The length of the CDR3 is 13 residues. The CDR3 DNA follows: TGCAGTGCACGGGACGGAATCAATCAGCCCCAGCATTTT. It specifies CSARDGINQPQHF.

There are many counts of this clonotype. This sequence joins TRBV6-2 or TRBV6-3 and TRBJ2-1; TRBD2 agrees at 8 bases. Germline trimming cut 6 bases from V and 4 bases from J; bases unmatched to any gene: 2. Germline V gene lookup returns CDR1 MNHEY and CDR2 SVGEGT. The CDR3 sequence is 13 residues long. The DNA for the CDR3 is TGTGCCAGCAGCATAGCGGGGTACAATGAGCAGTTCTTC. This gives the protein CASSIAGYNEQFF.

This clonotype was detected many times. The chain uses TRBV7-2 and TRBJ2-1; 10 bases agree with TRBD1. Germline-derived CDR1 and CDR2 are SGHTA and FQGNSA. The CDR3 spans 16 residues. The junction had 13 bases not matched to a gene; V was cut back by 5 bases and J by 9 bases. CDR3 coding DNA: TGTGCCAGCAGCCAAAGAGATGGGACAGGGGTTCTTGAGCAGTTCTTC. As protein: CASSQRDGTGVLEQFF.

In this sample, this clonotype turned up many times. This chain joins TRBV5-6 and TRBJ1-1; 7 bases are shared with TRBD1. Trimming at V came to 4 bases and at J to 4 bases, leaving 13 bases not matched to a gene. Germline lookup yields CDR1 SGHDT and CDR2 YYEEEE. This CDR3 has 16 amino acids. The CDR3 nucleotides are TGTGCCAGCAGCGGGGCGGCAACACCAGGGGGCACTGAAGCTTTCTTT. Translated, it gives CASSGAATPGGTEAFF.

This clonotype showed up just a few times. A much larger clone is a single base away; this may be a read error. V is TRBV5-6 and J is TRBJ1-2; no clear D. Germline loops: CDR1 SGHDT, CDR2 YYEEEE. This CDR3 spans 13 amino acids. Trimming shortened V by 1 base and J by 4 bases, and 8 bases separated the two germline ends. CDR3 coding DNA: TGTGCCAGCAGCTTGAAGGGTCTCTATGGCTACACCTTC. Its translation: CASSLKGLYGYTF.

This clonotype was recorded at least ten times. The CDR3 DNA is TGTGCCAGCAGTTTTGGCCGGAACTCCTACGAGCAGTACTTC. This sequence encodes CASSFGRNSYEQYF. The rearrangement links TRBV12-3 or TRBV12-4 to TRBJ2-7, with D unresolved. V was trimmed by 3 bases and J by 0 bases, leaving 9 bases between them. The CDR3 totals 14 residues.

This clonotype was counted many times. This rearrangement joins TRBV12-3 or TRBV12-4 to TRBJ1-2; D unclear. The CDR3 totals 12 residues. Between the trimmed V and J ends, which lost 3 bases and 5 bases, there was a span of 7 bases. The CDR3 spells CASSFNLYGYTF. DNA for the CDR3: TGTGCCAGCAGTTTTAATCTATATGGCTACACCTTC.

This clonotype appeared many times. This rearrangement joins TRBV7-8 to TRBJ2-5; D gene uncertain. The CDR3 consists of 14 residues. Looked up from germline, CDR1 is SGHVS and CDR2 is FQNEAQ. Trimming removed 4 bases at V and 1 base at J, with 10 bases between. CDR3 nucleotides: TGTGCCAGCAGCTCGTATATCTCCCAAGAGACCCAGTACTTC. It yields the protein CASSSYISQETQYF.

This clonotype was detected many times. V usage is TRBV29-1 and J usage is TRBJ2-1; unclear D gene. This CDR3 contains 13 residues. Deletions cut 4 bases from V and 2 bases from J, with 9 bases between. The germline V gene has CDR1 SQVTM and CDR2 ANQGSEA. The chain's CDR3 is CSVGAQPYNEQFF. CDR3 DNA: TGCAGCGTTGGGGCACAGCCCTACAATGAGCAGTTCTTC.

With respect to this clonotype: Sequence at one end of the junction differs from germline and may be a read error. This chain connects TRBV7-9 to TRBJ1-1; tentative D call: TRBD1 (5 bases). Germline-derived CDR1 and CDR2 are SEHNR and FQNEAQ (reference sequence). The CDR3 spans 12 residues. CDR3 DNA: TGTGCCAGCAGCTTAGCGCCCGAACAGGAGTACTTT. Protein product: CASSLAPEQEYF.

This clonotype was recorded at least ten times. The rearrangement links TRBV3-1 to TRBJ1-6, with 7 bases identical to TRBD1. Germline V gene data show CDR1 as LGHDT and CDR2 as YNNKEL (reference sequence). CDR3 length equals 17 residues. V lost 0 bases, J lost 2 bases, and 4 bases stayed unmatched. CDR3 sequence (DNA): TGTGCCAGCAGCCAAGAAGGGCAGGGGGCCTATAATTCACCCCTCCACTTT. This gives the protein CASSQEGQGAYNSPLHF.

Ten or more counts support this clonotype. The J gene is TRBJ2-3, the V gene TRBV7-2, with 7 bases matching TRBD2. The ends lost 4 bases at V and 3 bases at J; junction bases unmatched: 7. CDR1 is SGHTA and CDR2 is FQGNSA in the germline V gene. The CDR3 runs 15 residues. The CDR3 coding sequence is TGTGCCAGCAGCTCTAGCGGAGGCTGGACAGATACGCAGTATTTT. As protein: CASSSSGGWTDTQYF.

Many counts were recorded for this clonotype. The V call is TRBV6-2 or TRBV6-3, the J call TRBJ2-7; 8 positions agree with TRBD1. The CDR3 extends over 15 amino acids. Germline V gene lookup returns CDR1 MNHEY and CDR2 SVGEGT. Trimming cost V 6 bases and J 2 bases; bases outside gene matches: 9. CDR3 DNA sequence: TGTGCCAGCAGGGAACTGCCGGGACAGGCCTACGAGCAGTACTTC. Amino acids: CASRELPGQAYEQYF.

This clonotype was observed at least ten times. The V gene is TRBV20-1, the J gene TRBJ1-3; no clear D. CDR3 size: 15 residues. V lost 3 bases and J lost 0, with 12 bases in between. Germline CDR1 DFQATT, CDR2 SNEGSKA (reference sequence). The CDR3 sequence is CSASAQVLSGNTIYF. In DNA, the CDR3 is TGCAGTGCTAGCGCTCAGGTGCTCTCTGGAAACACCATATATTTT.

This clonotype appeared many times. The gene calls are TRBV5-1 and TRBJ1-1; TRBD1 agrees at 9 bases. The V gene's germline CDR1 is SGHRS and CDR2 YFSETQ. This CDR3 region has 12 residues. V lost 4 bases and J lost 10; bases outside the gene matches: 5. CDR3 residues: CASSPGQGSAFF. DNA for the CDR3: TGCGCCAGCAGCCCGGGACAGGGTTCAGCTTTCTTT.

Many counts were recorded for this clonotype. V usage is TRBV20-1 and J usage is TRBJ1-5; D gene uncertain. CDR3 size: 12 residues. Germline V gene sequence: CDR1 DFQATT, CDR2 SNEGSKA (reference sequence). V was trimmed by 6 bases and J by 5 bases, leaving 11 bases between them. The DNA for the CDR3 is TGCAGTGCCTCGCAAGTCCATCAGCCCCAGCATTTT. It translates to CSASQVHQPQHF.

The sample holds many counts of this clonotype. Here the CDR3 reads CSASGTSEAYEQYF. The CDR3, as DNA: TGCAGTGCCTCTGGGACTAGCGAAGCCTACGAGCAGTACTTC. The genes are TRBV20-1 and TRBJ2-7, with 10 nucleotides matching TRBD2. The length of the CDR3 is 14 residues. V gave up 6 bases and J gave up 2 bases; unmatched junction bases: 7. Germline CDR1 reads DFQATT; CDR2 reads SNEGSKA (reference sequence).

This clonotype was observed a few times. This rearrangement joins TRBV5-1 to TRBJ1-1, with a weak D call TRBD1 (6 bases). There are 15 residues in the CDR3. Germline CDR1 is SGHRS and CDR2 is YFSETQ. With 2 bases removed from V and 1 base from J, the gap between germline ends came to 12 bases. This chain's CDR3 is CASSFSVTGNTEAFF. In DNA form, the CDR3 reads TGCGCCAGCAGCTTTAGCGTGACAGGGAACACTGAAGCTTTCTTT.

This clonotype has a count of ten or more. The gene calls are TRBV5-1 and TRBJ1-1, with 7 bases aligning to TRBD1. The CDR3 is 14 residues long. V trimming: 1 base; J trimming: 4 bases; junction bases outside the gene matches: 4. Germline-derived CDR1 and CDR2 are SGHRS and YFSETQ. The CDR3 DNA reads TGCGCCAGCAGCTTGAGGGGGCTGAGCACTGAAGCTTTCTTT. It specifies CASSLRGLSTEAFF. Filled out from reference TRBV5-1 and TRBJ1-1, the complete variable domain reads KAGVTQTPRYLIKTRGQQVTLSCSPISGHRSVSWYQQTPGQGLQFLFEYFSETQRNKGNFPGRFSGRQFSNSRSEMNVSTLELGDSALYLCASSLRGLSTEAFFGQGTRLTVV.

The chain recombines TRBV20-1 with TRBJ1-1; possibly TRBD1 for D (5 bases). The CDR3 is 13 residues long. Germline lookup yields CDR1 DFQATT and CDR2 SNEGSKA (reference sequence). Trimming pared 7 bases from V and 1 base from J, leaving 13 bases between. Here the CDR3 reads CSDLPTGNTEAFF. CDR3 nucleotide sequence: TGCAGTGACCTCCCCACAGGGAACACTGAAGCTTTCTTT.

This clonotype was observed at least ten times. The V and J genes are TRBV18 and TRBJ2-1; 11 bases are shared with TRBD1. This CDR3 is 15 amino acids long. Trimming removed 3 bases from V and 7 bases from J; junction bases left unmatched: 5. The germline V gene encodes CDR1 KGHSH and CDR2 LQKENI. The CDR3 coding sequence is TGTGCCAGCTCACCGGGACAGGGGGTCACGAATGAGCAGTTCTTC. Protein product: CASSPGQGVTNEQFF.

This clonotype was recorded many times. The chain couples TRBV5-1 to TRBJ1-5, with D hard to call. The CDR3 has 13 residues. Trimming stripped 2 bases from V and 3 bases from J, with 6 bases between. Germline lookup yields CDR1 SGHRS and CDR2 YFSETQ. The CDR3: CASSLELNQPQHF. Here the CDR3 DNA reads TGCGCCAGCAGCTTAGAGCTCAATCAGCCCCAGCATTTT.

Ten or more counts support this clonotype. This chain uses TRBV5-1 with TRBJ2-2; 9 bases agree with TRBD2. This CDR3 comprises 17 residues. From germline, CDR1 is SGHRS and CDR2 YFSETQ. V shed 3 bases, J shed 0 bases, and the junction held 6 bases outside the gene matches. The DNA for the CDR3 is TGCGCCAGCAGCTGGGGACCTAGCGGGGCGAACACCGGGGAGCTGTTTTTT. Translation: CASSWGPSGANTGELFF.

This clonotype appeared many times. V gene TRBV7-2 combines with J gene TRBJ1-2; D gene uncertain. There are 13 residues in the CDR3. V gave up 6 bases and J gave up 5 bases, with 13 bases separating them. Per germline, CDR1 SGHTA and CDR2 FQGNSA. The DNA of the CDR3 is TGTGCCAGCAGACTACCGGGCGAATATGGCTACACCTTC. Encoded protein: CASRLPGEYGYTF.